This T cell receptor beta chain is drawn from a study of blood T cell repertoires in COVID-19. Background on the study: Acute and convalescent COVID-19 specimens originated in the United States, Italy and Spain. The analysed material was cDNA or gDNA that came from T cells, B-cell-depleted T cells, or PBMCs.

Germline-derived CDR1 and CDR2 are SGHVS and FQNEAQ. The J segment lost 3 bases and the V segment lost 3 bases, leaving 8 bases of the junction unmatched. The CDR3 loop spans 16 amino acids. Authors' processing steps: Using reference gene primer amplification, nucleated cell counts were estimated. Profiled with immunoSEQ multiplex PCR; TCRdb holds only in-frame clones, not every one. The V and J calls and clone size were taken over from that table, and D and trimming were inferred from the DNA. The table lists about 100,000 clones, approximately 88% of them singletons. The sample comprised peripheral blood. The J gene is TRBJ2-1, the V gene TRBV7-8, with 7 bases that match TRBD1. This sequence originates from a man over 45 with active or convalescent COVID-19. The CDR3 is CASSFLQGLYYNEQFF. The CDR3 nucleotides are TGTGCCAGCAGCTTCTTACAGGGGCTCTACTACAATGAGCAGTTCTTC.